This T cell receptor beta chain was captured in a study of T cells in Graves' hyperthyroidism and ophthalmopathy. Study-wide results and caveats: The blood repertoire included most of the expanded thyroid clonotypes above 0.001.

When ophthalmopathy did not progress within 18 months, Graves' hyperthyroidism was considered stable. Uncontrolled infection, other autoimmune disease, pregnancy and lactation each barred patients from inclusion. As for this clonotype: Antigen specificity is unknown.

Authors of the study amplified TCR beta CDR3 regions from RNA transcripts. Primed by the HTBI set, a first-round RT-PCR was run on the TCR CDR3. From the multiplex PCR reads, TCRdb called clonotypes with MiXCR, one entry per CDR3 protein. The table has a few hundred thousand distinct CDR3 sequences, roughly 50% seen once. Unmatched junction bases numbered 18, after V lost 5 bases and J lost 7 bases. This CDR3 has 17 amino acids. Germline V CDR1 and CDR2: LGHNT, FRNRAP. The TCR was taken from a woman aged 18 to 35 with Graves' hyperthyroidism. The sample taken for sequencing was peripheral blood or thyroid tissue (not recorded which). The chain couples TRBV12-5 to TRBJ1-1; 8 nucleotides align to TRBD1. The CDR3 DNA follows: TGTGCTAGTGGTCAGGGGAGGCAGGGGGCACCGAGGCTTGAAGCTTTCTTT. Translating gives CASGQGRQGAPRLEAFF.